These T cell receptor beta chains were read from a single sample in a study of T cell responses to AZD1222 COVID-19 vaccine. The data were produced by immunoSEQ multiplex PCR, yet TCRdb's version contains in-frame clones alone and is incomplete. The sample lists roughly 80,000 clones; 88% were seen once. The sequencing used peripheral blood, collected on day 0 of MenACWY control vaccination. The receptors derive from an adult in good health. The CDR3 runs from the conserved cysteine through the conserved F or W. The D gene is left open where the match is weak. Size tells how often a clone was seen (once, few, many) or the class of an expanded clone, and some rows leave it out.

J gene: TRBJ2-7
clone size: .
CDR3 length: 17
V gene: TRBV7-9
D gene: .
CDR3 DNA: TGTGCCAGCAGCTCCCCCCGGGGCAGACTTAGCTCCTACGAGCAGTACTTC
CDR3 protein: CASSSPRGRLSSYEQYF

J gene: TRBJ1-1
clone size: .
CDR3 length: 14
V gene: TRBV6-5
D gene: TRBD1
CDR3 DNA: TGTGCCAGCAGACCCAGGGGGCTTAACACTGAAGCTTTCTTT
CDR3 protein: CASRPRGLNTEAFF

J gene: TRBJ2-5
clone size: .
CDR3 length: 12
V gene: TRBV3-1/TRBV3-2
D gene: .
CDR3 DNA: TGTGCCAGCAGCCAAATAACTAGAACCCAGTACTTC
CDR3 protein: CASSQITRTQYF

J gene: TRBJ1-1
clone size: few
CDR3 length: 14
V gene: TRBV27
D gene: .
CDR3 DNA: TGTGCCAGCAGTCCGTTGACAACGAACACTGAAGCTTTCTTT
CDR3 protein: CASSPLTTNTEAFF

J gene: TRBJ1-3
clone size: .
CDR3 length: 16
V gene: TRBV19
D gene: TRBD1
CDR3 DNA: TGTGCCAGTAGAGATACAGGGGGATGGTCTGGAAACACCATATATTTT
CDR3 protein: CASRDTGGWSGNTIYF

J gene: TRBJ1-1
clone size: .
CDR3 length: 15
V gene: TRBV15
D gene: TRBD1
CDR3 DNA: TGTGCCACCAGCGGGGGGACAGGGGGCTTTACTGAAGCTTTCTTT
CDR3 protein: CATSGGTGGFTEAFF

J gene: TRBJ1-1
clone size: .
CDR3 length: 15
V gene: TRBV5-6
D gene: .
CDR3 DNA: TGTGCCAGCAGCTTGGGAAGGACACCCACTGCTGAAGCTTTCTTT
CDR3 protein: CASSLGRTPTAEAFF

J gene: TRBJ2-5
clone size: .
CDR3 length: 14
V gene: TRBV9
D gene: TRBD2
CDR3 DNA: TGTGCCAGCAGCTCCCGGGGGGGCCAAGAGACCCAGTACTTC
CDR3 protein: CASSSRGGQETQYF

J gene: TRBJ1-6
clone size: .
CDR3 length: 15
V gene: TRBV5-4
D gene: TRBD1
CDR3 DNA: TGTGCCAGCAGTGAGAGGGACAGGGGCAACTCACCCCTCCACTTT
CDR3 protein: CASSERDRGNSPLHF

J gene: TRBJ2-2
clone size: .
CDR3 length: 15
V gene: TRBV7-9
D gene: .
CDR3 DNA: TGTGCCAGCAGCTTAACTAGCCCGAACACCGGGGAGCTGTTTTTT
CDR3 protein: CASSLTSPNTGELFF

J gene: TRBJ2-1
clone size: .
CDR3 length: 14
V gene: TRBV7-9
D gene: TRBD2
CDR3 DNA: TGTTGGACTAGCGGGGCCACATCCTACAATGAGCAGTTCTTC
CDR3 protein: CWTSGATSYNEQFF

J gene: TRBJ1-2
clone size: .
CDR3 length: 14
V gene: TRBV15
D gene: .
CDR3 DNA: TGTGCCACCAGCAAGGCCAGGGAGTACTATGGCTACACCTTC
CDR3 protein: CATSKAREYYGYTF

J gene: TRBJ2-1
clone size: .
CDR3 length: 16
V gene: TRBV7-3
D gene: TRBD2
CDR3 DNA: TGTGCCAGCAGCTTAACTACTAGCGGGGGGGCAATTGAGCAGTTCTTC
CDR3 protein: CASSLTTSGGAIEQFF

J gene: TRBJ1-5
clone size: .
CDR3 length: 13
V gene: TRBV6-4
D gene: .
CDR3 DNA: TGTGCCAGCAGTGTTGAAAACAATCAGCCCCAGCATTTT
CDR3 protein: CASSVENNQPQHF

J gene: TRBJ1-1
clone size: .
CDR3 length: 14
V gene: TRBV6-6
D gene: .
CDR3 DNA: TGTGCCAGCAGCCCCCCTCAGGACGGCACTGAAGCTTTCTTT
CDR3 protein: CASSPPQDGTEAFF

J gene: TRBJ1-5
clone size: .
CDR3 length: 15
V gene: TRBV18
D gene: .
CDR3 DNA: TGTGCCAGCTCACTAGACAGGCTTAGCAATCAGCCCCAGCATTTT
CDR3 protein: CASSLDRLSNQPQHF

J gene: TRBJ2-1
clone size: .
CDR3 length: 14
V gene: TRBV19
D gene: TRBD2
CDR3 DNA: TGTGCCAGTAGTATCGGACTAGCGGGGGGTCCGCAGTTCTTC
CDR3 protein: CASSIGLAGGPQFF

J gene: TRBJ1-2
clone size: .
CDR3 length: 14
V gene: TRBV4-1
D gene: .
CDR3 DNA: TGCGCCAGCAGCCGAGTGAGCGAGAATTTTGGCTACACCTTC
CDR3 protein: CASSRVSENFGYTF

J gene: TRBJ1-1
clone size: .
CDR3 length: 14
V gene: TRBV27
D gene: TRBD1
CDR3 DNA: TGTGCCAGCAGTGCCGACAGGGGGCTCACTGAAGCTTTCTTT
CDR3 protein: CASSADRGLTEAFF

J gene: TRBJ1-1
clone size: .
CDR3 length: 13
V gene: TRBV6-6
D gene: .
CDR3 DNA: TGTGCCAGCAGACCACTAATGAACACTGAAGCTTTCTTT
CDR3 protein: CASRPLMNTEAFF

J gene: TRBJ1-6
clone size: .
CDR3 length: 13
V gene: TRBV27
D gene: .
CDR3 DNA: TGTGCCAGCAGTTTAAACAGACAAAACCCCCTCCACTTT
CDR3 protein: CASSLNRQNPLHF

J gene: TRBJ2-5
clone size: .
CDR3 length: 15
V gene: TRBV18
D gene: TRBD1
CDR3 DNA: TGTGCCAGCTCACCGAGGACAGGGGGCGAGGAGACCCAGTACTTC
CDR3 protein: CASSPRTGGEETQYF

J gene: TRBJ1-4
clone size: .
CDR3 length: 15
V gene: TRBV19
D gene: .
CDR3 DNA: TGTGCCAGTAGTCCATCGCACGCAACTAATGAAAAACTGTTTTTT
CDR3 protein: CASSPSHATNEKLFF

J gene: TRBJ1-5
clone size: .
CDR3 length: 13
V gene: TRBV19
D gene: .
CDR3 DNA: TGTGCCAGTAGTACCCATAGCAATCAGCCCCAGCATTTT
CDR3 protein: CASSTHSNQPQHF

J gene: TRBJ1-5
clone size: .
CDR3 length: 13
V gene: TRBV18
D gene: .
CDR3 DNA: TGTGCCAGCTCACCATTCAACGATCAGCCCCAGCATTTT
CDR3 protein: CASSPFNDQPQHF

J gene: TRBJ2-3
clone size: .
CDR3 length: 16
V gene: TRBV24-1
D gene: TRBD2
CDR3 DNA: TGTGCCACCAGTGATGCCGGGACTAGCGGCACAGATACGCAGTATTTT
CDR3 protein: CATSDAGTSGTDTQYF

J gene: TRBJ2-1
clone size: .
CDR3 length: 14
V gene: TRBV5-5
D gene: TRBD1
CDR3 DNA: TGTGCCAGCAGCACTCCGGGACAGGTACTTGGGCAGTTCTTC
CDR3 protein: CASSTPGQVLGQFF

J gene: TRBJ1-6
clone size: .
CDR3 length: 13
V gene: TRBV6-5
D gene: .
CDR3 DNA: TGTGCCAGCAGGACTTACGTAGAGGGCCCCCTCCACTTT
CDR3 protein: CASRTYVEGPLHF

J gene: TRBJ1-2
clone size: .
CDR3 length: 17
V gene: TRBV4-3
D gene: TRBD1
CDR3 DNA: TGCGCCAGCAGCCAAGATATTTATCAGGGGGCTAAATTTGGCTACACCTTC
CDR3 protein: CASSQDIYQGAKFGYTF

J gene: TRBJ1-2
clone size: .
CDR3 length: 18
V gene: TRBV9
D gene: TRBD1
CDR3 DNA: TGTGCCAGCAGCCCGGGTTGGGGACAGGGGGAACTTAACTATGGCTACACCTTC
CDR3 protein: CASSPGWGQGELNYGYTF

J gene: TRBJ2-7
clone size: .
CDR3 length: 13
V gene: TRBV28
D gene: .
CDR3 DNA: TGTGCCAGCAGTTTCGGGGGTCGCGACGAGCAGTACTTC
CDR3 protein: CASSFGGRDEQYF

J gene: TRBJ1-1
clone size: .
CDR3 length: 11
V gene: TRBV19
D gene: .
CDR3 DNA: TGTGCCAGTAGTAGGCGATTTGAAGCTTTCTTT
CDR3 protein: CASSRRFEAFF

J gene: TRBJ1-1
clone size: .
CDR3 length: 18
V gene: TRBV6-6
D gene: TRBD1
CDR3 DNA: TGTGCCAGCAGTCGGAGGGACAGGGGACATCTTATGAACACTGAAGCTTTCTTT
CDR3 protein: CASSRRDRGHLMNTEAFF

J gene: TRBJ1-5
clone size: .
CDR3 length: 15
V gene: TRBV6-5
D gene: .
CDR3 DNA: TGTGCCAGCAGTTACTCAGGAAGTAGCAATCAGCCCCAGCATTTT
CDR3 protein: CASSYSGSSNQPQHF

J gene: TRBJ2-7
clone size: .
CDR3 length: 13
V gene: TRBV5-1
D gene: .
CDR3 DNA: TGCGCCAGCAGCTTTCTGGGAATGGACGAGCAGTACTTC
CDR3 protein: CASSFLGMDEQYF

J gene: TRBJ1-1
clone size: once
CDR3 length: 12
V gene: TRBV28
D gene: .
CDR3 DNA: TGTGCCAGCAGGGATCGTGGGACTGAAGCTTTCTTT
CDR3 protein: CASRDRGTEAFF

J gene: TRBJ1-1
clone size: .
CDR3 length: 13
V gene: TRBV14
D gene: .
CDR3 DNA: TGTGCCAGCAGCCAAGGTTTACAAGGAGAAGCTTTCTTT
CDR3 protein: CASSQGLQGEAFF

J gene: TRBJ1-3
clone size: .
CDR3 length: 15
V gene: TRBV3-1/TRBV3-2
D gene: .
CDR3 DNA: TGTGCCAGCAGCCAAGGACAGCGCTCTGGAAACACCATATATTTT
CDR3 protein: CASSQGQRSGNTIYF

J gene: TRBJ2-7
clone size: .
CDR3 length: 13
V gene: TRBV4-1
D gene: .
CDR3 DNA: TGCGCCAGCAGCCAAGATCATGACACTCGGGGGTACTTC
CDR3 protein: CASSQDHDTRGYF

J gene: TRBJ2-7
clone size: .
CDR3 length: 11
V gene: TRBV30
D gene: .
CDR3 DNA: TGTGCCTGGAGGGATTCCTACGAGCAGTACTTC
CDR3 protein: CAWRDSYEQYF

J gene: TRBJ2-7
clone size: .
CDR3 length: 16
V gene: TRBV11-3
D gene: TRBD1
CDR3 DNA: TGTGCCAGCAGCTTATATGGGACAGGGGAACCCTACGAGCAGTACTTC
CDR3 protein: CASSLYGTGEPYEQYF

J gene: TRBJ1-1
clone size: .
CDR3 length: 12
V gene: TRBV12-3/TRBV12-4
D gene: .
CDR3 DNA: TGTGCCAGCAGTCAACAGGTGACTGAAGCTTTCTTT
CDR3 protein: CASSQQVTEAFF

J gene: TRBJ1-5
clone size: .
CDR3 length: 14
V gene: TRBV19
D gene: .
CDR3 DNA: TGTGCCAGTAGTATCAGGAGGGGCGGACAGCCCCAGCATTTT
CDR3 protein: CASSIRRGGQPQHF

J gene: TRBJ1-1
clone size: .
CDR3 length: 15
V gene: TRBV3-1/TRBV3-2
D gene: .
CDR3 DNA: TGTGCCAGCAGCCAGCGGACTCAGTTGAACACTGAAGCTTTCTTT
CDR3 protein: CASSQRTQLNTEAFF

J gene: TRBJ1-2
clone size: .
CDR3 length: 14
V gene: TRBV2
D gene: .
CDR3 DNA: TGTGCCAGCGGGGGCCAGGGGATAGACTATGGCTACACCTTC
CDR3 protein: CASGGQGIDYGYTF